This entry lists 23 T cell receptor beta chains sequenced from one sample in a study of monozygotic twins with inflammatory bowel disease. TCRdb reprocessed the 5' RACE reads and reports one entry per CDR3 protein, with no DNA. The data include some 400,000 distinct CDR3 sequences; the top ten clones carry 2% to 2.5%. The sequencing input was blood. All receptors come from a human donor with ulcerative colitis or Crohn's disease, or a healthy co-twin of an affected twin (not recorded which).

The rearrangement joins TRBV7-4 to TRBJ1-1; the D gene TCRdb calls, TRBD1, cannot be checked with no DNA. CDR3 length: 11 residues. Germline CDR1 and CDR2: SGHVT and SQSDAQ. CDR3 amino acids: CASRETGATFF. The full variable domain, rest sourced from reference TRBV7-4 and TRBJ1-1, is GAGVSQSPRYKVAKRGRDVALRCDSISGHVTLYWYRQTLGQGSEVLTYSQSDAQRDKSGRPSGRFSAERPERSVSTLKIQRTEQGDSAVYLCASRETGATFFGQGTRLTVV.

The chain has TRBV24-1 and TRBJ2-5; the D gene TCRdb calls, TRBD2, cannot be checked with no DNA. Germline CDR1 and CDR2: KGHDR and SFDVKD. This CDR3 has 17 amino acids. This chain's CDR3 is CATGTRGGGRNQETQYF.

CDR3 sequence reads: CAWSVWLYNEQFF. V usage is TRBV30 and J usage is TRBJ2-1. Germline V gene data show CDR1 as GTSNPN and CDR2 as SVGIG (reference sequence). This CDR3 comprises 13 residues.

The chain uses TRBV5-1 and TRBJ1-4; the D call from TCRdb, TRBD1, cannot be confirmed without DNA. Germline loops: CDR1 SGHRS, CDR2 YFSETQ. The CDR3 is 15 amino acids. The CDR3 is CASSLIQGRGEKLFF.

CDR3 region: CSGGQGEKGYTF. This rearrangement joins TRBV29-1 to TRBJ1-2; TCRdb selects TRBD1, and the lack of DNA leaves this call unchecked. The CDR3 has 12 residues. The germline CDR1 and CDR2 sequences are SQVTM and ANQGSEA.

This chain connects TRBV30 to TRBJ2-1. The CDR3 length is 12 residues. Germline CDR1 and CDR2: GTSNPN and SVGIG (reference sequence). The CDR3: CAWRITFGEQFF.

The chain links TRBV30 to TRBJ2-1; TCRdb gives TRBD1 as the D gene, but with no DNA this cannot be confirmed. The length of the CDR3 is 12 residues. Germline V gene lookup returns CDR1 GTSNPN and CDR2 SVGIG (reference sequence). The CDR3 sequence is CAWSVGPGEQFF.

The CDR3 sequence: CASSQPNQPQHF. The chain links TRBV4-2 to TRBJ1-5. Germline CDR1 LGHNA, CDR2 YNFKEQ. The length of the CDR3 is 12 residues.

This sequence joins TRBV7-9 and TRBJ2-7; the D call from TCRdb, TRBD2, cannot be confirmed without DNA. The V gene's germline CDR1 is SEHNR and CDR2 FQNEAQ (reference sequence). This CDR3 is 15 amino acids long. The CDR3 here is CASSLGTGIPYEQYF.

V usage is TRBV12-3 or TRBV12-4 and J usage is TRBJ2-1; the TRBD1 assignment by TCRdb is unverifiable without DNA. The CDR3 is 17 amino acids. CDR3 sequence reads: CASIAFRTGGIHNEQFF.

The rearrangement links TRBV11-3 to TRBJ2-3. The CDR3 extends over 13 amino acids. Per germline, CDR1 SGHNT and CDR2 YENEEA. The CDR3 region is CASSLYSTDTQYF.

V gene TRBV30 combines with J gene TRBJ2-1. CDR3 length: 15 amino acids. Germline CDR1 is GTSNPN and CDR2 is SVGIG (reference sequence). The CDR3 protein is CAWSVRVGSYNEQFF.

The gene calls are TRBV19 and TRBJ1-2; TCRdb indicates TRBD1, and absent DNA this call remains unverified. The CDR3 is 14 amino acids. Germline lookup yields CDR1 LNHDA and CDR2 SQIVND (reference sequence). CDR3 amino acids: CASIRGASYHGYTF. Supplemented by reference TRBV19 and TRBJ1-2, the full variable domain reads DGGITQSPKYLFRKEGQNVTLSCEQNLNHDAMYWYRQDPGQGLRLIYYSQIVNDFQKGDIAEGYSVSREKKESFPLTVTSAQKNPTAFYLCASIRGASYHGYTFGSGTRLTVV.

CDR3 sequence: CASSLLGQPLNTEAFF. The chain uses TRBV5-1 and TRBJ1-1; with no DNA, the TCRdb D assignment of TRBD1 cannot be verified. Germline V lookup: CDR1 SGHRS, CDR2 YFSETQ. This CDR3 spans 16 amino acids.

The rearrangement uses TRBV5-1 and TRBJ1-2. The CDR3 contains 14 residues. Germline V gene sequence: CDR1 SGHRS, CDR2 YFSETQ. The CDR3 reads CASSLEGSSYGYTF.

The chain's CDR3 is CASSLDGGKNTEAFF. The chain couples TRBV9 to TRBJ1-1; no DNA is available, so the TRBD1 call from TCRdb remains unchecked. The germline CDR1 and CDR2 sequences are SGDLS and YYNGEE. CDR3 length: 15 amino acids.

The V and J genes are TRBV5-1 and TRBJ2-5; TCRdb selects TRBD2, and the lack of DNA leaves this call unchecked. The CDR3 runs to 13 residues. The germline gives CDR1 SGHRS, CDR2 YFSETQ. The CDR3 protein is CASSGGLLETQYF.

The rearrangement links TRBV3-1 to TRBJ2-1; TCRdb outputs TRBD2, but without DNA this stays unchecked. Germline V gene sequence: CDR1 LGHDT, CDR2 YNNKEL (reference sequence). The CDR3 sequence is 17 residues long. The CDR3 protein is CASSPPTSGGLYNEQFF.

This chain connects TRBV7-9 to TRBJ1-2; the D call from TCRdb, TRBD1, cannot be confirmed without DNA. This CDR3 is built from 14 residues. Germline assignment: CDR1 SEHNR and CDR2 FQNEAQ (reference sequence). The CDR3 sequence is CASSLIEGARGYTF.

This chain joins TRBV20-1 and TRBJ2-1; the TCRdb call, TRBD2, lacks DNA for checking. The CDR3 length is 14 residues. Germline V gives CDR1 DFQATT, CDR2 SNEGSKA (reference sequence). The chain's CDR3 is CSPLGREAGNEQFF.

This chain joins TRBV10-3 and TRBJ2-7; TCRdb indicates TRBD1, and absent DNA this call remains unverified. Germline-derived CDR1 and CDR2 are ENHRY and SYGVKD. The CDR3 contains 19 residues. The CDR3 is CAISTGTGGVSGSVYEQYF.

The gene calls are TRBV9 and TRBJ2-2; the D call from TCRdb, TRBD2, cannot be confirmed without DNA. The CDR3 sequence is 14 residues long. Per the germline V gene, CDR1 is SGDLS and CDR2 is YYNGEE. CDR3 sequence: CASSATSSTGELFF.

V gene TRBV6-1 combines with J gene TRBJ1-1; TCRdb lists TRBD1, though no DNA is available to test this call. CDR3 length: 14 amino acids. The germline CDR1 and CDR2 sequences are MNHNS and SASEGT. The CDR3 sequence: CASTPLMGNTEAFF.